These T cell receptor beta chains were read from a single sample in a study of OX40 agonist ivuxolimab in advanced cancers. The table came from immunoSEQ multiplex PCR; TCRdb's copy has only in-frame clones and leaves some out. The sample contains 50,000 to 75,000 clones, around 83% of which appear only once. Sample: CD4+ or CD8+ T cells sorted from blood, taken in a trial of the OX40 agonist ivuxolimab. Receptor source: an adult with an advanced solid tumor such as melanoma, head and neck, liver or kidney cancer. The CDR3 runs from the conserved cysteine through the conserved F or W. The D gene is left open where the match is weak. Size tells how often a clone was seen (once, few, many) or the class of an expanded clone, and some rows leave it out.

clone size: -; D gene: TRBD1; J gene: TRBJ1-2; V gene: TRBV5-1; CDR3 length: 14; CDR3 protein: CASSTGQGMGGYTF; CDR3 DNA: TGCGCCAGCAGCACGGGACAGGGGATGGGAGGCTACACCTTC
clone size: once; D gene: TRBD1; J gene: TRBJ1-5; V gene: TRBV19; CDR3 length: 17; CDR3 protein: CASQTGGGVYSNQPQHF; CDR3 DNA: TGTGCCAGTCAGACAGGGGGGGGAGTTTATAGCAATCAGCCCCAGCATTTT
clone size: -; D gene: -; J gene: TRBJ1-2; V gene: TRBV5-1; CDR3 length: 14; CDR3 protein: CASSLAGQGHGYTF; CDR3 DNA: TGCGCCAGCAGCTTGGCTGGCCAGGGGCATGGCTACACCTTC
clone size: -; D gene: -; J gene: TRBJ1-4; V gene: TRBV5-1; CDR3 length: 16; CDR3 protein: CASSLAGKGGNEKLFF; CDR3 DNA: TGCGCCAGCAGCTTGGCCGGGAAAGGGGGTAATGAAAAACTGTTTTTT
clone size: -; D gene: TRBD2; J gene: TRBJ2-1; V gene: TRBV7-2; CDR3 length: 15; CDR3 protein: CASSLGGTAYNEQFF; CDR3 DNA: TGTGCCAGCAGCCTGGGGGGGACCGCCTACAATGAGCAGTTCTTC
clone size: -; D gene: -; J gene: TRBJ1-4; V gene: TRBV30; CDR3 length: 16; CDR3 protein: CAWTRGGTGTNEKLFF; CDR3 DNA: TGTGCCTGGACCAGAGGGGGGACGGGGACTAATGAAAAACTGTTTTTT
clone size: -; D gene: -; J gene: TRBJ1-5; V gene: TRBV7-8; CDR3 length: 15; CDR3 protein: CASSLSAQGHQPQHF; CDR3 DNA: TGTGCCAGCAGCTTAAGCGCCCAGGGTCATCAGCCCCAGCATTTT
clone size: few; D gene: -; J gene: TRBJ1-4; V gene: TRBV6-1; CDR3 length: 11; CDR3 protein: CASSLNEKLFF; CDR3 DNA: TGTGCCAGCAGTCTAAATGAAAAACTGTTTTTT
clone size: -; D gene: -; J gene: TRBJ1-3; V gene: TRBV4-1; CDR3 length: 17; CDR3 protein: CASSPQERAPSGNTIYF; CDR3 DNA: TGCGCCAGCAGCCCTCAGGAAAGGGCCCCCTCTGGAAACACCATATATTTT
clone size: -; D gene: -; J gene: TRBJ2-3; V gene: TRBV19; CDR3 length: 15; CDR3 protein: CASSIVGDFTDTQYF; CDR3 DNA: TGTGCCAGTAGTATCGTCGGGGACTTCACAGATACGCAGTATTTT
clone size: -; D gene: -; J gene: TRBJ2-7; V gene: TRBV29-1; CDR3 length: 14; CDR3 protein: CSVGNGAAGYEQYF; CDR3 DNA: TGCAGCGTTGGCAATGGGGCGGCGGGCTACGAGCAGTACTTC
clone size: -; D gene: TRBD2; J gene: TRBJ2-7; V gene: TRBV7-9; CDR3 length: 15; CDR3 protein: CASSFLAGGPLEQYF; CDR3 DNA: TGTGCCAGCAGCTTTCTAGCGGGGGGGCCTCTCGAGCAGTACTTC
clone size: -; D gene: -; J gene: TRBJ1-5; V gene: TRBV2; CDR3 length: 14; CDR3 protein: CASSPNLSWQPQHF; CDR3 DNA: TGTGCCAGCAGTCCGAACTTATCGTGGCAGCCCCAGCATTTT
clone size: -; D gene: TRBD1; J gene: TRBJ1-1; V gene: TRBV4-1; CDR3 length: 15; CDR3 protein: CASSLWDRDGTEAFF; CDR3 DNA: TGCGCCAGCAGCCTCTGGGACAGGGATGGCACTGAAGCTTTCTTT
clone size: -; D gene: TRBD1; J gene: TRBJ2-3; V gene: TRBV19; CDR3 length: 13; CDR3 protein: CASSTRTGSPLDF; CDR3 DNA: TGTGCCAGTAGTACGAGGACAGGGTCACCGCTCGATTTT
clone size: -; D gene: -; J gene: TRBJ1-6; V gene: TRBV27; CDR3 length: 15; CDR3 protein: CASSFMTGNNSPLHF; CDR3 DNA: TGTGCCAGCAGTTTTATGACGGGGAATAATTCACCCCTCCACTTT
clone size: -; D gene: -; J gene: TRBJ1-5; V gene: TRBV11-2; CDR3 length: 15; CDR3 protein: CASSLDNLSNQPQHF; CDR3 DNA: TGTGCCAGCAGCCTCGACAATCTCAGCAATCAGCCCCAGCATTTT
clone size: -; D gene: TRBD2; J gene: TRBJ2-5; V gene: TRBV10-3; CDR3 length: 20; CDR3 protein: CAISGEPGLAGGGYQETQYF; CDR3 DNA: TGTGCCATCAGTGGGGAGCCGGGACTAGCGGGGGGCGGGTACCAAGAGACCCAGTACTTC
clone size: -; D gene: -; J gene: TRBJ1-2; V gene: TRBV28; CDR3 length: 14; CDR3 protein: CASSPPWGYYGYTF; CDR3 DNA: TGTGCCAGCAGTCCCCCTTGGGGTTACTATGGCTACACCTTC
clone size: -; D gene: TRBD2; J gene: TRBJ2-5; V gene: TRBV5-4; CDR3 length: 15; CDR3 protein: CASSLLAGTQETQYF; CDR3 DNA: TGTGCCAGCAGCTTACTAGCGGGGACCCAAGAGACCCAGTACTTC
clone size: -; D gene: -; J gene: TRBJ1-5; V gene: TRBV28; CDR3 length: 14; CDR3 protein: CASSRGGRNQPQHF; CDR3 DNA: TGTGCCAGCTCCCGAGGGGGACGCAATCAGCCCCAGCATTTT
clone size: -; D gene: -; J gene: TRBJ1-5; V gene: TRBV7-3; CDR3 length: 12; CDR3 protein: CASSLTLSFRHF; CDR3 DNA: TGTGCCAGCAGCTTAACTTTGAGCTTTCGGCATTTT
clone size: -; D gene: -; J gene: TRBJ2-3; V gene: TRBV30; CDR3 length: 12; CDR3 protein: CAWREGTDTQYF; CDR3 DNA: TGTGCCTGGAGAGAAGGCACAGATACGCAGTATTTT
clone size: -; D gene: -; J gene: TRBJ1-4; V gene: TRBV7-2; CDR3 length: 13; CDR3 protein: CASSLWGNEKLFF; CDR3 DNA: TGTGCCAGCAGCTTATGGGGTAATGAAAAACTGTTTTTT
clone size: -; D gene: -; J gene: TRBJ1-1; V gene: TRBV6-6; CDR3 length: 10; CDR3 protein: CASGLAPAFF; CDR3 DNA: TGTGCCAGCGGCCTGGCGCCAGCTTTCTTT
clone size: -; D gene: -; J gene: TRBJ1-5; V gene: TRBV2; CDR3 length: 12; CDR3 protein: CASSDDNQPQHF; CDR3 DNA: TGTGCCAGCAGTGACGACAATCAGCCCCAGCATTTT
clone size: -; D gene: -; J gene: TRBJ1-2; V gene: TRBV28; CDR3 length: 13; CDR3 protein: CASYGQPNYGYTF; CDR3 DNA: TGTGCCAGCTACGGACAGCCAAACTATGGCTACACCTTC
clone size: -; D gene: -; J gene: TRBJ1-3; V gene: TRBV23-1; CDR3 length: 18; CDR3 protein: CASSQTRTGTNSGNTIYF; CDR3 DNA: TGCGCCAGCAGTCAAACCCGAACCGGGACAAACTCTGGAAACACCATATATTTT
clone size: -; D gene: -; J gene: TRBJ2-3; V gene: TRBV11-2; CDR3 length: 13; CDR3 protein: CASSLVRPDTQYF; CDR3 DNA: TGTGCCAGCAGCTTAGTTAGGCCAGATACGCAGTATTTT
clone size: -; D gene: -; J gene: TRBJ2-1; V gene: TRBV7-9; CDR3 length: 15; CDR3 protein: CAIDLTPTGYNEQFF; CDR3 DNA: TGTGCCATCGATCTCACCCCGACAGGTTACAATGAGCAGTTCTTC
clone size: -; D gene: -; J gene: TRBJ2-1; V gene: TRBV5-5; CDR3 length: 15; CDR3 protein: CASSLEETPYNEQFF; CDR3 DNA: TGTGCCAGCAGCTTGGAAGAGACGCCTTACAATGAGCAGTTCTTC